These T cell receptor beta chains were read from a single sample in a study of technical replicates of blood from a few donors. Sequencing was performed with immunoSEQ multiplex PCR; in TCRdb, only in-frame clones are kept and a portion is missing. In the table there are 60,000 to 80,000 clones, about 90% of which are singletons. Sequenced material: T cells isolated from PBMCs. The receptors here all came from a human donor in good health. Each CDR3 is given with its conserved first and last residue. A D gene is named only where the DNA matches it firmly. Size is omitted from some rows. Given values are once, few, many or a class for expanded clones.

j_call,v_call,clone_size,d_call,cdr3_aa,cdr3_nt
TRBJ1-4,TRBV5-4,once,TRBD1,CASSLQGIGEKLFF,TGTGCCAGCAGCTTACAGGGGATCGGGGAAAAACTGTTTTTT
TRBJ2-3,TRBV9,NA,NA,CASSVGGSTDTQYF,TGTGCCAGCAGCGTGGGAGGTAGCACAGATACGCAGTATTTT
TRBJ2-1,TRBV14,NA,NA,CASSQTIAVGVYNEQFF,TGTGCCAGCAGCCAAACCATAGCGGTGGGGGTTTACAATGAGCAGTTCTTC
TRBJ2-7,TRBV7-2,NA,TRBD1,CASSIRQGYEQYF,TGTGCCAGCAGCATCCGACAGGGATACGAGCAGTACTTC
TRBJ1-2,TRBV6-1,NA,TRBD1,CASSHTGTGEGYTF,TGTGCCAGCAGTCACACCGGGACAGGGGAAGGCTACACCTTC
TRBJ2-7,TRBV29-1,NA,NA,CSGMTGGSSYEQYF,TGCAGCGGAATGACAGGTGGAAGCTCCTACGAGCAGTACTTC
TRBJ2-1,TRBV4-1,NA,NA,CASSQKPAVPRYNEQFF,TGCGCCAGCAGCCAAAAACCGGCAGTCCCTAGGTACAATGAGCAGTTCTTC
TRBJ2-7,TRBV29-1,NA,NA,CSAQATYEQYF,TGCAGCGCCCAGGCCACCTACGAGCAGTACTTC
TRBJ2-7,TRBV2,NA,TRBD1,CASKGDRAYEQYF,TGTGCCAGCAAAGGGGACAGGGCCTACGAGCAGTACTTC
TRBJ1-2,TRBV6-1,NA,NA,CASSGQPNYGYTF,TGTGCCAGCAGTGGACAGCCTAACTATGGCTACACCTTC
TRBJ2-7,TRBV27,NA,NA,CASSLTRGDEQYF,TGTGCCAGCAGTTTAACCAGAGGCGACGAGCAGTACTTC
TRBJ2-5,TRBV2,NA,NA,CASKGGTQETQYF,TGTGCCAGCAAAGGAGGGACGCAAGAGACCCAGTACTTC
TRBJ2-5,TRBV7-6,NA,TRBD2,CASSNSGSRKETQYF,TGTGCCAGCAGCAACAGCGGGAGTAGAAAGGAGACCCAGTACTTC
TRBJ2-7,TRBV30,NA,NA,CAWSGTIVYEQYF,TGTGCCTGGAGTGGGACTATCGTCTACGAGCAGTACTTC
TRBJ2-3,TRBV15,NA,NA,CATSREGAGTDTQYF,TGTGCCACCAGCAGAGAAGGGGCCGGGACAGATACGCAGTATTTT
TRBJ2-3,TRBV9,NA,TRBD1,CASSTRDRYTDTQYF,TGTGCCAGCAGCACCCGGGACAGGTACACAGATACGCAGTATTTT
TRBJ2-2,TRBV19,NA,NA,CASSIVPQDFGELFF,TGTGCCAGTAGTATAGTTCCTCAGGATTTCGGGGAGCTGTTTTTT
TRBJ1-2,TRBV5-4,NA,TRBD1,CASSSGQVYYGYTF,TGTGCCAGCAGCTCCGGACAGGTCTACTATGGCTACACCTTC
TRBJ1-2,TRBV29-1,NA,NA,CSVVLNYGYTF,TGCAGCGTTGTTCTTAACTATGGCTACACCTTC
TRBJ2-3,TRBV9,NA,NA,CASSVEVGSADTQYF,TGTGCCAGCAGCGTAGAAGTCGGGAGCGCAGATACGCAGTATTTT
TRBJ2-3,TRBV5-6,NA,NA,CASSDDGETSTDTQYF,TGTGCCAGCAGCGACGACGGCGAGACTAGCACAGATACGCAGTATTTT
TRBJ2-3,TRBV5-4,NA,NA,CASTLKGLTDTQYF,TGTGCCAGCACCTTGAAGGGGCTCACAGATACGCAGTATTTT
TRBJ1-5,TRBV10-3,NA,TRBD1,CAIRGTGENQPQHF,TGTGCCATCAGGGGGACAGGGGAAAATCAGCCCCAGCATTTT
TRBJ1-2,TRBV11-3,NA,NA,CASSLRYYGYTF,TGTGCCAGCAGCTTACGGTACTATGGCTACACCTTC
TRBJ2-7,TRBV7-7,NA,TRBD1,CASSHRQGVREQYF,TGTGCCAGCAGCCATAGACAGGGTGTAAGGGAGCAGTACTTC
TRBJ2-1,TRBV2,NA,TRBD2,CASSEVGRATNEQFF,TGTGCCAGCAGTGAAGTCGGGAGGGCCACAAATGAGCAGTTCTTC
TRBJ2-1,TRBV7-3,once,TRBD1,CASSSRQGSDEQFF,TGTGCCAGCAGCAGTAGACAGGGTTCGGATGAGCAGTTCTTC
TRBJ1-2,TRBV25-1,NA,NA,CASSDGPAAVDGYTF,TGTGCCAGCAGTGACGGCCCAGCGGCGGTCGATGGCTACACCTTC
TRBJ1-5,TRBV18,NA,NA,CASSPGRQGDQPQHF,TGTGCCAGCTCACCCGGTAGGCAGGGTGACCAGCCCCAGCATTTT
TRBJ1-1,TRBV27,NA,NA,CASSTRHRTEAFF,TGTGCCAGCAGTACTCGACATCGGACTGAAGCTTTCTTT
TRBJ1-4,TRBV9,NA,TRBD1,CASSADRVGIEKLFF,TGTGCCAGCAGCGCCGACAGGGTAGGAATTGAAAAACTGTTTTTT
TRBJ1-2,TRBV28,few,NA,CASSFVGGNGYTF,TGTGCCAGCAGTTTTGTGGGAGGGAATGGCTACACCTTC
TRBJ2-7,TRBV27,NA,TRBD1,CASSPLQGQSKQYF,TGTGCCAGCAGTCCTCTTCAGGGACAGAGTAAGCAGTACTTC
TRBJ2-7,TRBV9,NA,TRBD1,CASSSGQASSYEQYF,TGTGCCAGCAGCTCAGGACAGGCGAGCTCCTACGAGCAGTACTTC
TRBJ1-1,TRBV6-5,NA,TRBD1,CASRTGQRYTEAFF,TGTGCCAGCAGGACGGGACAGAGATACACTGAAGCTTTCTTT
TRBJ2-1,TRBV11-3,NA,TRBD2,CASSRLAGAGDEQFF,TGTGCCAGCAGCAGGCTAGCGGGAGCCGGGGATGAGCAGTTCTTC
TRBJ1-5,TRBV27,NA,NA,CASSFVQGSNQPQHF,TGTGCCAGCAGTTTTGTACAGGGTAGCAATCAGCCCCAGCATTTT
TRBJ1-2,TRBV19,NA,TRBD1,CASSNQGAGYGYTF,TGTGCCAGTAGTAATCAGGGGGCGGGCTATGGCTACACCTTC
TRBJ2-5,TRBV18,NA,TRBD2,CASSPTLAGPQETQYF,TGTGCCAGCTCACCCACCCTAGCGGGGCCCCAAGAGACCCAGTACTTC